These 9 T cell receptor beta chains originate from one sample sequenced in a study of cytomegalovirus exposure and HLA in healthy donors. PCR primers comprised 60 Vbeta and 13 Jbeta primers. Clones were read by immunoSEQ multiplex PCR, and TCRdb kept only the in-frame ones, dropping some. The sample comprises about 69,000 clones, roughly 71% of which are singletons, and around 10% rests with the top ten. Sequenced sample: PBMCs. The receptors come from a woman aged 60-75 years in good health and CMV-seropositive.

The chain combines TRBV19 with TRBJ1-5; TRBD1 matches 7 bases. The CDR3 is made up of 14 amino acids. After removal of 7 bases from V and 4 bases from J, the junction contained 7 bases not matched to a gene. The germline gives CDR1 LNHDA, CDR2 SQIVND (reference sequence). Here the CDR3 DNA reads TGTGCCAGTACCCTAACAGGGGTTAATCAGCCCCAGCATTTT. As protein: CASTLTGVNQPQHF.

The chain joins TRBV7-9 to TRBJ1-4; TRBD1 agrees at 7 bases. Trimming at V came to 5 bases and at J to 4 bases, leaving 13 bases not matched to a gene. Germline V lookup: CDR1 SEHNR, CDR2 FQNEAQ (reference sequence). The CDR3 loop spans 17 amino acids. As DNA, the CDR3 is TGTGCCAGCAGCCGGAGTCCCGGGACAGATCTTAATGAAAAACTGTTTTTT. Translation gives CASSRSPGTDLNEKLFF.

The chain has TRBV7-9 and TRBJ2-2, with TRBD1 matching 7 bases. The germline gives CDR1 SEHNR, CDR2 FQNEAQ (reference sequence). The CDR3 sequence is 16 residues long. V was clipped by 6 bases and J by 2 bases; unmatched bases: 9. CDR3 sequence (DNA): TGTGCCAGCAGGACCTACCGGGACAGTAACACCGGGGAGCTGTTTTTT. This codes for CASRTYRDSNTGELFF.

The V gene is TRBV10-3, the J gene TRBJ1-5, with D possibly TRBD1 on 5 matching bases. The CDR3 totals 15 residues. Trimming took 0 bases from V and 4 from J, leaving 10 bases between them. CDR1 and CDR2 (germline): ENHRY, SYGVKD. CDR3 in DNA: TGTGCCATCAGTGAGTCTGACAGCATAAATCAGCCCCAGCATTTT. This gives the protein CAISESDSINQPQHF.

On this clone: The conserved phenylalanine or tryptophan normally closing the CDR3 is absent here, so this likely arose from a read error. The V gene is TRBV6-5, the J gene TRBJ2-2, with TRBD1 identical over 8 bases. In germline, CDR1 is MNHEY, CDR2 SVGAGI. The CDR3 consists of 15 residues. V was pared by 5 bases and J by 3 bases, with 5 bases of the junction left unmatched. CDR3 nucleotides: TGTGCCAGCAGTCTACAGGGGGTGTACACCGGGGAGCTGTTTGTT. Protein sequence: CASSLQGVYTGELFV.

The chain links TRBV4-1 to TRBJ2-5; 7 bases align to TRBD1. Unmatched junction bases numbered 6, after V lost 0 bases and J lost 5 bases. CDR1 and CDR2 (germline): MGHRA, YSYEKL. The CDR3 has 15 residues. The DNA of the CDR3 is TGCGCCAGCAGCCAAGAGCAAGGACAGGCGGAGACCCAGTACTTC. Translation gives CASSQEQGQAETQYF.

The J gene is TRBJ2-3, the V gene TRBV5-1; 12 bases align to TRBD1. After removal of 7 bases from V and 4 bases from J, the junction contained 7 bases not matched to a gene. This CDR3 spans 15 amino acids. Germline-derived CDR1 and CDR2 are SGHRS and YFSETQ. The DNA of the CDR3 is TGCGCCAGCTCCACCGGGACAGGGGGCGCAGATACGCAGTATTTT. Residues: CASSTGTGGADTQYF. Full variable domain (remainder filled in from reference TRBV5-1 and TRBJ2-3): KAGVTQTPRYLIKTRGQQVTLSCSPISGHRSVSWYQQTPGQGLQFLFEYFSETQRNKGNFPGRFSGRQFSNSRSEMNVSTLELGDSALYLCASSTGTGGADTQYFGPGTRLTVL.

The chain couples TRBV29-1 to TRBJ2-7, with D perhaps TRBD2 (6 bases). Germline CDR1 SQVTM, CDR2 ANQGSEA. The CDR3 totals 11 residues. V lost 0 bases to trimming and J lost 13 bases, with 13 bases between them. The CDR3 reads CSVEEGLATYF. CDR3 nucleotides: TGCAGCGTTGAAGAGGGGCTAGCGACATACTTC.

This clone showed up just a few times. The chain employs TRBV6-1 and TRBJ1-3; TRBD1 might be the D (6 bases). This CDR3 spans 13 amino acids. Germline lookup yields CDR1 MNHNS and CDR2 SASEGT. Trimming cost V 7 bases and J 8 bases, with 15 bases left between them. The CDR3 region has the DNA TGTGCCAGCACTCTAAGCGGGGGGCACACCATATATTTT. Translating gives CASTLSGGHTIYF.